One sample yielded the 5 T cell receptor beta chains listed below, sequenced in a study of T cell responses to AZD1222 COVID-19 vaccine. Only in-frame clones appear in the TCRdb table, and some are missing; sequencing was by immunoSEQ multiplex PCR. The repertoire holds tens of thousands of clones, with over 75% as singletons. The starting material was peripheral blood, obtained on day 0 of AZD1222 vaccination. These TCRs come from an adult in good health.

The chain employs TRBV27 and TRBJ1-1; D is unresolved. V was cut by 4 bases and J by 5 bases, with 14 bases left in between. This CDR3 region has 14 residues. Germline V CDR1 and CDR2: MNHEY, SMNVEV (reference sequence). The CDR3 reads CASSYRVSATEAFF. In nucleotides, the CDR3 is TGTGCCAGCAGTTATAGGGTTTCCGCGACTGAAGCTTTCTTT.

V is TRBV19 and J is TRBJ2-4; TRBD2 matches at 11 bases. The CDR3 has 18 amino acids. CDR1 and CDR2 from the germline V gene are LNHDA and SQIVND (reference sequence). V shed 2 bases, J shed 11 bases, and the junction held 17 bases outside the gene matches. The CDR3 sequence: CASSIQPLAGGPRGVQYF. The CDR3 nucleotides read TGTGCCAGTAGTATACAACCCCTAGCGGGAGGCCCCAGGGGAGTTCAGTACTTC.

The chain recombines TRBV18 with TRBJ2-5; D not resolved. This CDR3 region has 13 residues. Germline V lookup: CDR1 KGHSH, CDR2 LQKENI. Trimming removed 1 base from V and 0 bases from J, with 3 bases in between. The CDR3, as DNA: TGTGCCAGCTCACCACTAAACCAAGAGACCCAGTACTTC. It specifies CASSPLNQETQYF.

The genes are TRBV7-3 and TRBJ2-5; 10 positions match TRBD2. V lost 3 bases to trimming and J lost 2 bases; unmatched junction nucleotides: 3. This CDR3 is built from 15 residues. The V gene's germline CDR1 is SGHTA and CDR2 FQGTGA. The CDR3 DNA is TGTGCCAGCAGCTTGACTAGCGGGCCACAAGAGACCCAGTACTTC. Protein product: CASSLTSGPQETQYF.

The V and J genes are TRBV9 and TRBJ1-1, with D perhaps matching TRBD1 (5 bases). CDR1 SGDLS and CDR2 YYNGEE come from the germline V gene. The CDR3 extends over 14 amino acids. V lost 3 bases and J 0 bases, leaving 9 bases between the germline ends. Written as DNA, the CDR3 is TGTGCCAGCAGCGGCGGACACTTGAACACTGAAGCTTTCTTT. It is translated as CASSGGHLNTEAFF.